This passage covers 32 T cell receptor beta chains from one sample sequenced in a study of spatial heterogeneity in lung cancer. Each CDR3 protein is one row after TCRdb ran MiXCR on the 5' RACE reads. This table holds approximately 40,000 distinct CDR3 sequences, approximately 6.9% found once. Time point here: sample taken at primary tumor resection. Unsorted whole RNA from tumor, nontumor lung or frozen PBMC underwent sequencing. Specimen: PBMCs, collected at surgery. The receptors here all came from a female donor with early-stage non-small cell lung cancer.

This clonotype has a count of ten or more. The J gene is TRBJ2-3, the V gene TRBV7-2; TRBD2 agrees at 7 bases. This CDR3 contains 14 residues. V shed 5 bases, J shed 3 bases, and the junction held 5 bases outside the gene matches. The V gene's germline CDR1 is SGHTA and CDR2 FQGNSA. This CDR3 is CASSPRLATDTQYF. The CDR3 region has the DNA TGTGCCAGCAGCCCGAGACTAGCAACAGATACGCAGTATTTT.

This clonotype has a count of ten or more. The rearrangement links TRBV12-3 or TRBV12-4 to TRBJ2-1, with 10 positions matching TRBD1. V shed 6 bases, J shed 6 bases, and the junction held 8 bases outside the gene matches. This CDR3 spans 15 amino acids. The CDR3 DNA sequence: TGTGCCAGCAGCTTTGACAGGGGGCCAGTCAATGAGCAGTTCTTC. Residues: CASSFDRGPVNEQFF.

The table lists this clonotype with a few counts. This rearrangement joins TRBV20-1 to TRBJ1-2; TRBD1 agrees at 7 bases. The CDR3 sequence is 13 residues long. Trimming took 4 bases from V and 5 from J; bases not matched to a gene: 7. Germline-derived CDR1 and CDR2 are DFQATT and SNEGSKA (reference sequence). DNA of the CDR3: TGCAGTGCTACCCGACAGGGAAGATATGGCTACACCTTC. It encodes CSATRQGRYGYTF.

This clonotype was seen repeatedly, ten times or more. The V call is TRBV24-1, the J call TRBJ2-7, with D possibly being TRBD1 (5 bases). The germline V gene has CDR1 KGHDR and CDR2 SFDVKD. The CDR3 is made up of 14 amino acids. V was pared by 4 bases and J by 1 base, with 10 bases between. CDR3 DNA sequence: TGTGCCACCAGTGACCCCGACAGATCCTACGAGCAGTACTTC. Its protein is CATSDPDRSYEQYF.

This sequence joins TRBV12-3 or TRBV12-4 and TRBJ2-3, with TRBD1 identical over 8 bases. The CDR3 is 14 residues long. V lost 7 bases and J lost 1; bases outside the gene matches: 4. CDR3 in amino acids: CASMDRDGTDTQYF. The CDR3 bases are TGTGCCAGCATGGACAGGGACGGCACAGATACGCAGTATTTT.

Ten or more counts support this clonotype. This chain links TRBV5-1 with TRBJ1-4; TRBD1 matches at 10 bases. The junction had 6 bases not matched to a gene; V was cut back by 3 bases and J by 7 bases. CDR3 length: 15 amino acids. Germline values: CDR1 SGHRS, CDR2 YFSETQ. The CDR3 DNA reads as TGCGCCAGCAGCTCCGGGACAGGGGAAGTTGAAAAACTGTTTTTT. This translates into CASSSGTGEVEKLFF.

The rearrangement uses TRBV20-1 and TRBJ2-5, with TRBD1 as a possible D gene (5 bases). The CDR3 runs 14 residues. CDR1 and CDR2 from the germline V gene are DFQATT and SNEGSKA (reference sequence). V was trimmed by 4 bases and J by 2 bases, leaving 14 bases between them. The CDR3 protein is CSAIRQRGQETQYF. CDR3 coding DNA: TGCAGTGCTATCAGACAGCGAGGACAAGAGACCCAGTACTTC.

This clonotype was seen ten or more times. The chain joins TRBV28 to TRBJ2-3; unclear D gene. The CDR3 spans 13 residues. Germline-derived CDR1 and CDR2 are MDHEN and SYDVKM. The ends were cut back, 8 bases at V and 6 bases at J, with 15 bases in the middle. In nucleotides, the CDR3 is TGTGCCAGCCTAGTTCCTAAGACGGATACGCAGTATTTT. It translates to CASLVPKTDTQYF. The variable domain in full, with the rest retrieved from reference TRBV28 and TRBJ2-3, is DVKVTQSSRYLVKRTGEKVFLECVQDMDHENMFWYRQDPGLGLRLIYFSYDVKMKEKGDIPEGYSVSREKKERFSLILESASTNQTSMYLCASLVPKTDTQYFGPGTRLTVL.

The rearrangement links TRBV6-2 or TRBV6-3 to TRBJ2-7; D gene unclear. Germline V gives CDR1 MNHEY, CDR2 SVGEGT. Trimming pared 5 bases from V and 0 bases from J, leaving 11 bases between. The CDR3 runs to 14 residues. The CDR3 nucleotides are TGTGCCAGCAGTGGAAGGCTGAGCTCCTACGAGCAGTACTTC. Its translation: CASSGRLSSYEQYF.

As concerns this clonotype: A read error may explain this, as a much larger clone is one base away. Because the CDR3 is missing its conserved closing phenylalanine or tryptophan, this is likely a read error. The DNA is left out, because the CDR3 cannot be placed on it with certainty; the CDR3 is given as TCRdb lists it. The V gene is TRBV6-5, the J gene TRBJ2-2; the D call of TRBD2 is as the table states it, not checked on the DNA. Counting both end residues, the CDR3 totals 13 amino acids. Germline V gives CDR1 MNHEY, CDR2 SVGAGI. CDR3 in amino acids: CASSYLAGGEVFS.

This clonotype has at least ten counts. This chain uses TRBV7-2 with TRBJ1-1; 12 positions agree with TRBD1. The CDR3 has 16 amino acids. Trimming removed 3 bases from V and 5 bases from J; junction bases left unmatched: 7. Germline CDR1 is SGHTA and CDR2 is FQGNSA. CDR3 residues: CASSFRDRGPGTEAFF. CDR3 bases: TGTGCCAGCAGCTTCCGGGACAGGGGGCCGGGAACTGAAGCTTTCTTT. Supplemented by reference TRBV7-2 and TRBJ1-1, the full variable domain reads GAGVSQSPSNKVTEKGKDVELRCDPISGHTALYWYRQSLGQGLEFLIYFQGNSAPDKSGLPSDRFSAERTGGSVSTLTIQRTQQEDSAVYLCASSFRDRGPGTEAFFGQGTRLTVV.

This clonotype was observed a handful of times. This chain links TRBV2 with TRBJ2-1, with 12 bases matching TRBD2. The CDR3 loop spans 15 amino acids. The J segment lost 7 bases and the V segment lost 6 bases, leaving 7 bases of the junction unmatched. Germline CDR1 SNHLY, CDR2 FYNNEI. The CDR3 DNA sequence: TGTGCCAGCAGCGAACTAGCGGGGGGCATTAATGAGCAGTTCTTC. Amino acids: CASSELAGGINEQFF.

This clonotype was seen a handful of times. The V call is TRBV7-9, the J call TRBJ1-1; D remains unclear. Germline assignment: CDR1 SEHNR and CDR2 FQNEAQ (reference sequence). V shed 2 bases and J shed 6 bases, with 7 bases lying between them. The CDR3 has 12 residues. The CDR3 here is CASSLSHSEAFF. DNA of the CDR3: TGTGCCAGCAGCTTAAGTCATTCTGAAGCTTTCTTT.

The chain employs TRBV6-1 and TRBJ1-2, with 7 bases lining up with TRBD1. Germline V gene sequence: CDR1 MNHNS, CDR2 SASEGT. The length of the CDR3 is 14 residues. After removal of 10 bases from V and 5 bases from J, the junction contained 13 bases not matched to a gene. The CDR3 sequence: CATYRDSPPYGYTF. In DNA form, the CDR3 reads TGTGCCACCTACCGGGACAGTCCACCGTATGGCTACACCTTC.

This clonotype was detected a few times. The rearrangement links TRBV11-2 to TRBJ1-2; D not resolved. Germline V gene sequence: CDR1 SGHAT, CDR2 FQNNGV. The V end was cut by 6 bases, the J end by 3 bases, with 20 bases between. The CDR3 extends over 16 amino acids. CDR3 sequence: CASSLGQAREYYGYTF. CDR3 sequence (DNA): TGTGCCAGCAGTCTAGGGCAGGCGAGGGAGTACTATGGCTACACCTTC.

This clonotype was seen at least ten times. The V and J genes are TRBV20-1 and TRBJ2-3; D possibly corresponds to TRBD2 (7 bases). The CDR3 covers 14 residues. The V gene's germline CDR1 is DFQATT and CDR2 SNEGSKA (reference sequence). Trimming removed 3 bases from V and 6 bases from J, with 16 bases in between. The CDR3, as DNA: TGCAGTGCTAGTAAAGACTCGGGGGGCGATACGCAGTATTTT. Translated: CSASKDSGGDTQYF.

This clonotype was seen a few times. The chain carries TRBV7-7 and TRBJ2-2, with D unclear. V gave up 2 bases and J gave up 1 base, with 2 bases separating them. This CDR3 contains 13 residues. The germline CDR1 and CDR2 sequences are SSHAT and FNYEAQ (reference sequence). The CDR3 region has the DNA TGTGCCAGCAGCTTACTGAACACCGGGGAGCTGTTTTTT. This sequence encodes CASSLLNTGELFF.

This clonotype has at least ten counts. The V and J genes are TRBV10-2 and TRBJ2-2; 12 bases line up with TRBD2. Germline CDR1 is WSHSY and CDR2 is SAAADI. V dropped 4 bases and J dropped 6; count of bases not matched to a gene: 6. The CDR3 consists of 16 residues. The CDR3 sequence is CASSAQGLAGAGELFF. Here the CDR3 DNA reads TGCGCCAGCAGTGCCCAGGGACTAGCGGGTGCCGGGGAGCTGTTTTTT.

The J gene is TRBJ1-2, the V gene TRBV4-2, with 7 positions matching TRBD1. Germline V gene lookup returns CDR1 LGHNA and CDR2 YNFKEQ. This CDR3 is built from 16 residues. The ends lost 1 base at V and 4 bases at J; junction bases unmatched: 9. The chain's CDR3 is CASSQGQGTAIYGYTF. The CDR3 coding sequence is TGTGCCAGCAGCCAAGGCCAAGGGACAGCGATCTATGGCTACACCTTC.

The chain recombines TRBV2 with TRBJ1-1; possibly TRBD1 for D (5 bases). The length of the CDR3 is 13 residues. Trimming took 5 bases from V and 3 from J, leaving 10 bases between them. Germline CDR1 is SNHLY and CDR2 is FYNNEI. Written as DNA, the CDR3 is TGTGCCAGCAGTCAACGGGGGGACACTGAAGCTTTCTTT. Amino acids: CASSQRGDTEAFF.

The chain links TRBV5-4 to TRBJ1-4, with D perhaps matching TRBD1 (5 bases). CDR3 size: 16 residues. Germline V CDR1 and CDR2: SGHNT, YYREEE (reference sequence). V was cut by 4 bases and J by 8 bases, with 21 bases left in between. The CDR3 region is CASSPSGDVAIEKLFF. In nucleotides, the CDR3 is TGTGCCAGCAGCCCGTCCGGGGACGTAGCTATAGAAAAACTGTTTTTT.

In this sample, this clonotype turned up many times. The J gene is TRBJ1-2, the V gene TRBV5-1; D uncertain. V lost 1 base and J lost 2, with 6 bases in between. Germline V gene sequence: CDR1 SGHRS, CDR2 YFSETQ. This CDR3 comprises 13 residues. The CDR3 sequence is CASSLYENYGYTF. CDR3 DNA: TGCGCCAGCAGCTTGTATGAGAACTATGGCTACACCTTC.

This clonotype occurred a few times. The gene calls are TRBV5-4 and TRBJ2-5; 15 bases map to TRBD2. The junction had 6 bases not matched to a gene; V was cut back by 4 bases and J by 5 bases. Germline V lookup: CDR1 SGHNT, CDR2 YYREEE (reference sequence). The CDR3 extends over 16 amino acids. CDR3 DNA: TGTGCCAGCAGCCTCGGACTAGCGGGGGGGCATGAGACCCAGTACTTC. Protein product: CASSLGLAGGHETQYF.

This clonotype was seen at least ten times. This chain links TRBV11-1 with TRBJ2-5, with D tentatively TRBD1 (6 bases). The CDR3 sequence is 15 residues long. Deletions cut 4 bases from V and 5 bases from J, with 17 bases between. Looked up from germline, CDR1 is SGHAT and CDR2 is FQDESV (reference sequence). Here the CDR3 reads CASSSMTGSEETQYF. The DNA for the CDR3 is TGTGCCAGCAGCTCGATGACAGGTTCTGAGGAGACCCAGTACTTC.

This clonotype was seen only a few times. The V gene is TRBV28, the J gene TRBJ1-2; possible D gene TRBD1, 5 bases. Germline V gives CDR1 MDHEN, CDR2 SYDVKM. The CDR3 loop spans 19 amino acids. V was shortened by 1 base and J by 6 bases, with 27 bases between the two germline ends. This chain's CDR3 is CASSLYLFHLRGAENGYTF. The DNA of the CDR3 is TGTGCCAGCAGTTTATATCTATTCCATCTAAGAGGGGCGGAGAATGGCTACACCTTC.

As concerns this clonotype: A much larger clone lies a single base off, so this may be a read error. The CDR3 DNA sequence: TGTCCCAGCAGCGTACTTATGAACACTGAAGCTTTCTTT. Translation: CPSSVLMNTEAFF. The genes are TRBV7-2 and TRBJ1-1; D call uncertain. The CDR3 runs to 13 residues. Per the germline V gene, CDR1 is SGHTA and CDR2 is FQGNSA.

The chain couples TRBV20-1 to TRBJ1-5, with 9 bases fitting TRBD1. The CDR3 length is 12 residues. Germline V gives CDR1 DFQATT, CDR2 SNEGSKA (reference sequence). Trimming cost V 6 bases and J 7 bases; bases outside gene matches: 4. For the CDR3, the DNA is TGCAGTGCCCGGGACAGGGTGCAGCCCCAGCATTTT. Its translation: CSARDRVQPQHF.

This clonotype occurred many times. The V call is TRBV5-1, the J call TRBJ1-1; unclear D gene. CDR3 length: 15 residues. V was pared by 3 bases and J by 5 bases, with 17 bases between. Germline V gene lookup returns CDR1 SGHRS and CDR2 YFSETQ. CDR3 loop: CASSSSPHGVTEAFF. The CDR3 DNA reads TGCGCCAGCAGCTCGTCCCCCCACGGGGTTACTGAAGCTTTCTTT. The full variable domain, rest sourced from reference TRBV5-1 and TRBJ1-1, is KAGVTQTPRYLIKTRGQQVTLSCSPISGHRSVSWYQQTPGQGLQFLFEYFSETQRNKGNFPGRFSGRQFSNSRSEMNVSTLELGDSALYLCASSSSPHGVTEAFFGQGTRLTVV.

This rearrangement joins TRBV24-1 to TRBJ2-1; D tentatively reads TRBD1 or TRBD2 (6 bases each). CDR3 length: 13 amino acids. V was shortened by 5 bases and J by 8 bases, with 12 bases between the two germline ends. Germline V gives CDR1 KGHDR, CDR2 SFDVKD. The CDR3 DNA sequence: TGTGCCACCAGTGCCGACAGGAGGGATGAGCAGTTCTTC. Translating it yields CATSADRRDEQFF.

There are many counts of this clonotype. The chain employs TRBV5-6 and TRBJ2-5; 12 bases agree with TRBD2. From germline, CDR1 is SGHDT and CDR2 YYEEEE. This CDR3 is built from 15 residues. With V trimmed by 1 base and J by 2 bases, 0 bases remained unmatched. The CDR3 DNA reads TGTGCCAGCAGCTTGACTAGCGGGGGGCAAGAGACCCAGTACTTC. It specifies CASSLTSGGQETQYF. Full variable domain (outside the CDR3, taken from reference TRBV5-6 and TRBJ2-5): DAGVTQSPTHLIKTRGQQVTLRCSPKSGHDTVSWYQQALGQGPQFIFQYYEEEERQRGNFPDRFSGHQFPNYSSELNVNALLLGDSALYLCASSLTSGGQETQYFGPGTRLLVL.

The chain is built from TRBV7-2 and TRBJ2-7; TRBD1 matches 8 bases. Trimming cost V 3 bases and J 5 bases; bases outside gene matches: 6. Germline V gives CDR1 SGHTA, CDR2 FQGNSA. This CDR3 spans 14 amino acids. CDR3 region: CASSFRQGTNEQYF. The CDR3, as DNA: TGTGCCAGCAGCTTCCGACAGGGGACGAACGAGCAGTACTTC.

This clonotype was counted between two and nine times. V gene TRBV7-3 combines with J gene TRBJ1-1; tentative D call: TRBD1 (6 bases). V was cut by 5 bases and J by 4 bases, with 14 bases left in between. CDR1 and CDR2 from the germline V gene are SGHTA and FQGTGA. The CDR3 extends over 14 amino acids. The CDR3 loop reads CASSSRGGATEAFF. CDR3 coding DNA: TGTGCCAGCAGCAGCAGGGGAGGGGCCACTGAAGCTTTCTTT.